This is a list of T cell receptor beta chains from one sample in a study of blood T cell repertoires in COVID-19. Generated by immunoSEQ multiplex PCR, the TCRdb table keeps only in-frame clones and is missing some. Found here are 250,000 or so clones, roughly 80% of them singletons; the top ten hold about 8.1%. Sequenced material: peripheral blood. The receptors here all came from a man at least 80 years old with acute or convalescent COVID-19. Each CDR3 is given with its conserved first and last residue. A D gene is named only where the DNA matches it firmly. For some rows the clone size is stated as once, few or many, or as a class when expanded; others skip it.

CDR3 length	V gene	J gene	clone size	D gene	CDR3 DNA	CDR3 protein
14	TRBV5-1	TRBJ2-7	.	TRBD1	TGCGCCAGCAGCTTGGCCCGGGACAGGGACGAGCAGTACTTC	CASSLARDRDEQYF
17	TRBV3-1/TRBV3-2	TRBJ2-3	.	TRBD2	TGTGCCAGCAGCGACGTCCCGGTTGGACTAGCCGCAGATACGCAGTATTTT	CASSDVPVGLAADTQYF
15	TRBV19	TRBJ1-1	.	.	TGTGCCAGTAGTATCTACAGGGTAATGAACACTGAAGCTTTCTTT	CASSIYRVMNTEAFF
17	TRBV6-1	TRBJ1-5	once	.	TGTGCCAGCAGTGAAGCGCTAACACAGATAAGCAATCAGCCCCAGCATTTT	CASSEALTQISNQPQHF
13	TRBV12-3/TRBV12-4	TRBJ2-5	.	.	TGTGCCAGCAGTTTGCAGGGTCGGAAGACCCAGTACTTC	CASSLQGRKTQYF
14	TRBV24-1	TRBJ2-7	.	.	TGTGCCACCAGTGGACAGGGAGGCACCTACGAGCAGTACTTC	CATSGQGGTYEQYF
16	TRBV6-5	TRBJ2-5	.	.	TGTGCCAGCAGTTACTCCCTCCCTAGACTAGGAGAGACCCAGTACTTC	CASSYSLPRLGETQYF
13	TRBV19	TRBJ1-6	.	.	TGTGCCACCCATCAGGATCTTAATTCACCCCTCCACTTT	CATHQDLNSPLHF
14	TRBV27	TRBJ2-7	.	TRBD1	TGTGCCAGCAGTCCATGGGACAGACCCTACGAGCAGTACTTC	CASSPWDRPYEQYF
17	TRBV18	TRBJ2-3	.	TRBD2	TGTGCCAGCTCAACCGGGACTAGCCCCTCTGGCACAGATACGCAGTATTTT	CASSTGTSPSGTDTQYF
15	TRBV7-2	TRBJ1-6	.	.	TGTGCCAGCAGCGCAGACAGGCATTATAATTCACCCCTCCACTTT	CASSADRHYNSPLHF
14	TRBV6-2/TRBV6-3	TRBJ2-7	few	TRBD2	TGTGCCAGCAGTTACGGGGCGGGAGTGGGCGAGCAGTACTTC	CASSYGAGVGEQYF
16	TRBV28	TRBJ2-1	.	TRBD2	TGTGCCAGCACCCGCCCCATCGGCGGGGGGGTGAGTGAGCAGTTCTTC	CASTRPIGGGVSEQFF
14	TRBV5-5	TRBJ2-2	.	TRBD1	TGTGCCAGCAGCTTGAGGGGGCAAAGCGGGGAGCTGTTTTTT	CASSLRGQSGELFF
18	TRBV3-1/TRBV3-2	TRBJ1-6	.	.	TGTGCCAGCAGCCAAGACTCCATTCCGAGGGCGAGAAATTCACCCCTCCACTTT	CASSQDSIPRARNSPLHF
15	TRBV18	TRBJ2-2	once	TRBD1	TGTGCCAGCTCAACCGGGACAGGGGCCACCGGGGAGCTGTTTTTT	CASSTGTGATGELFF
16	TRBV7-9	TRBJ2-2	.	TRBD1	TGTGCCAGCAGCTCCACCGGGACAGCCAACACCGGGGAGCTGTTTTTT	CASSSTGTANTGELFF